Shown below are 18 T cell receptor beta chains from a single sample sequenced in a study of shared clonotypes between healthy human individuals. Data came from immunoSEQ multiplex PCR; TCRdb stores just in-frame clones and leaves some out. The sample comprises 650,000 to 800,000 clones, 72% of which are singletons, and over 1.5% rests with the top ten. Sequencing was carried out using memory CD4+ T cells sorted from blood. Subset defined: CD45RA-negative fraction. The receptor set was obtained from a woman in her twenties or thirties in good health.

The rearrangement joins TRBV5-1 to TRBJ2-2; D is uncertain. V gave up 0 bases and J gave up 4 bases, with 10 bases separating them. The V gene's germline CDR1 is SGHRS and CDR2 YFSETQ. The CDR3 extends over 15 amino acids. The CDR3 nucleotides read TGCGCCAGCAGCTTGGCCTGGGGAAGCACCGGGGAGCTGTTTTTT. Its protein is CASSLAWGSTGELFF.

The genes are TRBV6-6 and TRBJ1-2; 7 bases fit TRBD1. V lost 2 bases, J lost 8 bases, and 11 bases stayed unmatched. Germline V gene data show CDR1 as MNHNY and CDR2 as SVGAGI (reference sequence). The CDR3 loop spans 15 amino acids. In nucleotides, the CDR3 is TGTGCCAGCAGTTACGCAAAAGGGGGCTCTCGGGGCTACACCTTC. This codes for CASSYAKGGSRGYTF.

V is TRBV28 and J is TRBJ2-1, with 12 bases matching TRBD2. CDR3 size: 17 residues. The V gene's germline CDR1 is MDHEN and CDR2 SYDVKM. Trimming cost V 7 bases and J 7 bases; bases outside gene matches: 14. The CDR3 DNA reads as TGTGCCAGCACCTTCGACGGTGGACTAGCGGGAATAAATGAGCAGTTCTTC. Its protein is CASTFDGGLAGINEQFF.

The rearrangement uses TRBV7-3 and TRBJ2-1; 8 nucleotides align to TRBD2. The CDR3 consists of 15 residues. The junction had 10 bases not matched to a gene; V was cut back by 5 bases and J by 7 bases. Looked up from germline, CDR1 is SGHTA and CDR2 is FQGTGA. CDR3 loop: CASSQMSGSRNEQFF. In DNA, the CDR3 is TGTGCCAGCAGCCAAATGAGCGGGAGTAGAAATGAGCAGTTCTTC.

The V and J genes are TRBV6-1 and TRBJ2-1; 8 bases are a match to TRBD2. The trim removed 2 bases at V and 3 bases at J, leaving 0 bases unmatched. This CDR3 has 14 residues. In germline, CDR1 is MNHNS, CDR2 SASEGT. The CDR3 region is CASSELAGYNEQFF. The CDR3, as DNA: TGTGCCAGCAGTGAACTAGCGGGCTACAATGAGCAGTTCTTC.

The gene calls are TRBV28 and TRBJ1-1, with D possibly TRBD1 on 6 matching bases. Trimming took 5 bases from V and 8 from J, leaving 21 bases between them. Germline V CDR1 and CDR2: MDHEN, SYDVKM. The CDR3 has 15 amino acids. This CDR3 reads CASSPAGGAHREAFF. For the CDR3, the DNA is TGTGCCAGCAGTCCCGCCGGGGGGGCCCATAGAGAAGCTTTCTTT.

V is TRBV7-9 and J is TRBJ2-3, with a weak D call TRBD1 (5 bases). Germline V gives CDR1 SEHNR, CDR2 FQNEAQ (reference sequence). V dropped 5 bases and J dropped 7 bases, with 13 bases sitting between them. CDR3 length equals 13 residues. CDR3 region: CASSDWTLNTQYF. CDR3 nucleotides: TGTGCCAGCAGCGACTGGACACTGAATACGCAGTATTTT.

This sequence joins TRBV7-9 and TRBJ2-7; 7 positions agree with TRBD1. From germline, CDR1 is SEHNR and CDR2 FQNEAQ (reference sequence). This CDR3 region has 16 residues. After removal of 4 bases from V and 0 bases from J, the junction contained 9 bases not matched to a gene. The CDR3 sequence: CASSSTRDSYSYEQYF. CDR3 nucleotide sequence: TGTGCCAGCAGCTCAACCCGGGACAGTTACTCCTACGAGCAGTACTTC.

This chain joins TRBV5-1 and TRBJ1-1; 7 bases are shared with TRBD1. Germline-derived CDR1 and CDR2 are SGHRS and YFSETQ. V gave up 2 bases and J gave up 7 bases; unmatched junction bases: 11. The CDR3 loop spans 15 amino acids. The CDR3 reads CASSLIDRDIVEAFF. In DNA, the CDR3 is TGCGCCAGCAGCTTAATAGACAGGGACATAGTTGAAGCTTTCTTT. Filled out from reference TRBV5-1 and TRBJ1-1, the complete variable domain reads KAGVTQTPRYLIKTRGQQVTLSCSPISGHRSVSWYQQTPGQGLQFLFEYFSETQRNKGNFPGRFSGRQFSNSRSEMNVSTLELGDSALYLCASSLIDRDIVEAFFGQGTRLTVV.

This clone was found a few times. The gene calls are TRBV7-9 and TRBJ1-1; 7 bases line up with TRBD1. Germline values: CDR1 SEHNR, CDR2 FQNEAQ (reference sequence). The V gene end was trimmed by 4 bases and the J gene end by 4 bases; junction bases not matched to a gene: 9. The CDR3 is 15 amino acids. The CDR3 spells CASSWWSDRPTEAFF. CDR3 bases: TGTGCCAGCAGCTGGTGGTCGGACAGGCCCACTGAAGCTTTCTTT.

The DNA for the CDR3 is TGCGCCAGCAGTTCGGGGTCTTTTACTGAAGCTTTCTTT. Residues: CASSSGSFTEAFF. The chain couples TRBV10-1 to TRBJ1-1; the D is unclear. The germline V and J ends were trimmed by 5 bases and 5 bases, with 12 bases remaining between them. This CDR3 contains 13 residues. Germline CDR1 WNHNN, CDR2 SYGVQD (reference sequence).

The J gene is TRBJ1-2, the V gene TRBV7-2, with D maybe TRBD1 (6 bases). Trimming removed 1 base at V and 5 bases at J, with 8 bases between. This CDR3 has 13 residues. Germline CDR1 reads SGHTA; CDR2 reads FQGNSA. The CDR3 is CASSLETGYGYTF. DNA for the CDR3: TGTGCCAGCAGCTTAGAAACAGGGTATGGCTACACCTTC.

V usage is TRBV4-1 and J usage is TRBJ2-5; TRBD1 matches 8 bases. J was trimmed by 3 bases and V by 1 base; bases with no gene match: 7. There are 16 residues in the CDR3. Per germline, CDR1 MGHRA and CDR2 YSYEKL. CDR3 sequence (DNA): TGCGCCAGCAGCCAAGTGGGACAGGTCCCTAAAGAGACCCAGTACTTC. The encoded protein is CASSQVGQVPKETQYF.

This clone was counted once. J is TRBJ2-7 and V is TRBV25-1; D gene unclear. V was clipped by 7 bases and J by 0 bases, with 22 bases between them. The CDR3 loop spans 17 amino acids. Germline V gene lookup returns CDR1 MGHDK and CDR2 SYGVNS. CDR3: CASTPPSGYQSSYEQYF. In nucleotides, the CDR3 is TGTGCCAGCACACCTCCTTCTGGGTATCAGAGCTCCTACGAGCAGTACTTC.

J is TRBJ2-7 and V is TRBV2; D possibly corresponds to TRBD2 (5 bases). The CDR3 sequence is 15 residues long. Germline V gives CDR1 SNHLY, CDR2 FYNNEI. Trimming took 3 bases from V and 6 from J, leaving 18 bases between them. The CDR3 DNA is TGTGCCAGCAGTGATGCGGGTGGTCGGTCGCGCGAGCAGTACTTC. Its translation: CASSDAGGRSREQYF. The full variable domain, in which reference TRBV2 and TRBJ2-7 provide the parts outside the CDR3, is EPEVTQTPSHQVTQMGQEVILRCVPISNHLYFYWYRQILGQKVEFLVSFYNNEISEKSEIFDDQFSVERPDGSNFTLKIRSTKLEDSAMYFCASSDAGGRSREQYFGPGTRLTVT.

This clone was detected many times. The rearrangement joins TRBV5-6 to TRBJ2-2, with unresolved D. V lost 6 bases and J 6 bases, leaving 12 bases between the germline ends. Germline-derived CDR1 and CDR2 are SGHDT and YYEEEE. The CDR3 loop spans 13 amino acids. DNA of the CDR3: TGTGCCAGCACCCGTCCGGCTTCCGGGGAGCTGTTTTTT. As protein: CASTRPASGELFF.

In this sample, this clone turned up a few times. The chain combines TRBV6-6 with TRBJ1-4; D is perhaps TRBD1 (5 bases). V shed 5 bases and J shed 3 bases, with 7 bases lying between them. The CDR3 covers 13 residues. Germline CDR1 is MNHNY and CDR2 is SVGAGI (reference sequence). In DNA, the CDR3 is TGTGCCAGCAGTCAGGGACCTAATGAAAAACTGTTTTTT. Translated: CASSQGPNEKLFF.

As concerns this clone: Other DNA sequences within the sample encode an identical CDR3. This chain uses TRBV5-5 with TRBJ1-2, with D possibly matching TRBD1 (5 bases). The V and J ends lost 3 bases and 2 bases respectively, with 5 bases between them. The CDR3 spans 12 residues. Germline CDR1 is SGHKS and CDR2 is YYEKEE (reference sequence). For the CDR3, the DNA is TGTGCCAGCAGCTCAGGGAACTATGGCTACACCTTC. It is translated as CASSSGNYGYTF.